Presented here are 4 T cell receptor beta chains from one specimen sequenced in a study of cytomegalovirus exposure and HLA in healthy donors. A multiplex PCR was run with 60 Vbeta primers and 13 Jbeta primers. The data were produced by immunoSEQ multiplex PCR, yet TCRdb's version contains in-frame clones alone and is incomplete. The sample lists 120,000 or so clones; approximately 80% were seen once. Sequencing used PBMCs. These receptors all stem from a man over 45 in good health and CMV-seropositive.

DNA for the CDR3: TGTGCCAGCAGGGTAGGGAGGAGCGAGCAGTACTTC. This codes for CASRVGRSEQYF. The chain links TRBV6-5 to TRBJ2-7; D might be TRBD2 (6 bases). Germline V CDR1 and CDR2: MNHEY, SVGAGI. Between the trimmed V and J ends, which lost 6 bases and 6 bases, there was a span of 12 bases. This CDR3 comprises 12 residues.

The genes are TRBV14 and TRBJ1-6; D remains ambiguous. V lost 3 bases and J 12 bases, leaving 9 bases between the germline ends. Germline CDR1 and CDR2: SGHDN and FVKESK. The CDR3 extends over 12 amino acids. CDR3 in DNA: TGTGCCAGCAGCCAGCAGGCGTTACCCCTCCACTTT. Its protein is CASSQQALPLHF.

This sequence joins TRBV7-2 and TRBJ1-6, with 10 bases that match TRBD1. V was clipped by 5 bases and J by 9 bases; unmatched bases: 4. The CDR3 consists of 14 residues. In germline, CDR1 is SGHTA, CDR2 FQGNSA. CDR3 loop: CASSRQGARSPLHF. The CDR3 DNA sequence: TGTGCCAGCAGCCGACAGGGGGCGCGTTCACCCCTCCACTTT.

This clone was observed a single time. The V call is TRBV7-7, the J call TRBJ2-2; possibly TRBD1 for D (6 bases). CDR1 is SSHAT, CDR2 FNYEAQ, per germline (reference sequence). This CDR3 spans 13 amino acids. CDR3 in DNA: TGTGCTAGTCGGGGTGGGACATCCGGGGAGCTGTTTTTT. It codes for CASRGGTSGELFF.